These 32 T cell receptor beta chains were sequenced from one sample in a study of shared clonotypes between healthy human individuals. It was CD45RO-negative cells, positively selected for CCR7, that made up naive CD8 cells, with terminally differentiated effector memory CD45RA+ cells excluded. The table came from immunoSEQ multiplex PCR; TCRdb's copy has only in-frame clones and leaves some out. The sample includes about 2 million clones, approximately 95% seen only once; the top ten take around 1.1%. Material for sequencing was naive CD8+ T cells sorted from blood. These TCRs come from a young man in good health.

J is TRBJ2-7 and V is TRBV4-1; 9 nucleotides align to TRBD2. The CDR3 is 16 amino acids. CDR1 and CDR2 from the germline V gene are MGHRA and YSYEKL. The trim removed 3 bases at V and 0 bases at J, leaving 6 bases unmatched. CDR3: CASSQGASGTSYEQYF. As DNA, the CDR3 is TGCGCCAGCAGCCAGGGGGCTAGCGGGACCTCCTACGAGCAGTACTTC.

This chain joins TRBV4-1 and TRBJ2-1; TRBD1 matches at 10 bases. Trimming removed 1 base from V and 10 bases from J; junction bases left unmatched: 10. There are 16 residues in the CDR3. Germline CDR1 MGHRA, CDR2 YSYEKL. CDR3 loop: CASSQVGGTGEGEQFF. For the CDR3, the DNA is TGCGCCAGCAGCCAAGTGGGGGGGACAGGGGAAGGAGAGCAGTTCTTC.

As DNA, the CDR3 is TGCAGCGTTGATAGCAGGGATGGGGCCATTGGCTATGGCTACACCTTC. It codes for CSVDSRDGAIGYGYTF. The V call is TRBV29-1, the J call TRBJ1-2, with a tentative D call TRBD1 (5 bases). V lost 3 bases, J lost 4 bases, and 21 bases lay in between. From germline, CDR1 is SQVTM and CDR2 ANQGSEA. This CDR3 spans 16 amino acids.

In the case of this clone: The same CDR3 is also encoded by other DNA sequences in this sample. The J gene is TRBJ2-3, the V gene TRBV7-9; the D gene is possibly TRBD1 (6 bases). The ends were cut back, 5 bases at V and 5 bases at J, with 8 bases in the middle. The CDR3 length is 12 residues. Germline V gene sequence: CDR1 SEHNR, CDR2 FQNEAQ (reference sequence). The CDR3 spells CASSRGGDTQYF. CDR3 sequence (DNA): TGTGCCAGCAGCCGAGGGGGAGATACGCAGTATTTT.

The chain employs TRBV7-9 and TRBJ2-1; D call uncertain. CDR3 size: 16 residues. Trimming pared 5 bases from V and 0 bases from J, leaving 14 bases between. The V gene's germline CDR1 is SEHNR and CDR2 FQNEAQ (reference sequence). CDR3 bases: TGTGCCAGCAGCCCGCCTAGTGGCAACTCCTACAATGAGCAGTTCTTC. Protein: CASSPPSGNSYNEQFF.

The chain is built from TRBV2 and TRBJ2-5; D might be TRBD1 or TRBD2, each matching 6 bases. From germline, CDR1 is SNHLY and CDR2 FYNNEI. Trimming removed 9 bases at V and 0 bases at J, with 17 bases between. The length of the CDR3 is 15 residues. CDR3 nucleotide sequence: TGTGCCAGTGAGGGGGGACTTTCGTACCAAGAGACCCAGTACTTC. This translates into CASEGGLSYQETQYF.

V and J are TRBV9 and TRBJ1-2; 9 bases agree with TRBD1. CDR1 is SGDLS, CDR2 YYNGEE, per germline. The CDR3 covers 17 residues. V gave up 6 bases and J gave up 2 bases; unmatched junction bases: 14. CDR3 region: CASNPSGTGNINYGYTF. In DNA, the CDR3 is TGTGCCAGCAACCCATCCGGGACAGGGAATATCAACTATGGCTACACCTTC.

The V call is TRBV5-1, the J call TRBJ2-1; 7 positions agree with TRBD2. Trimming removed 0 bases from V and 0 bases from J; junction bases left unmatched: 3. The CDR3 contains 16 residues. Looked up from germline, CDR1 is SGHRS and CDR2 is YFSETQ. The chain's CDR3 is CASSLAGGPSYNEQFF. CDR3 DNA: TGCGCCAGCAGCTTGGCGGGGGGACCCTCCTACAATGAGCAGTTCTTC.

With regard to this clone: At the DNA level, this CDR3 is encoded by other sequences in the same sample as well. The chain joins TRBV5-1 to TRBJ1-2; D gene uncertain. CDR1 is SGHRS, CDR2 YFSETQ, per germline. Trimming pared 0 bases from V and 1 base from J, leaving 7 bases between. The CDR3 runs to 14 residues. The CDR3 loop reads CASSLDGNNYGYTF. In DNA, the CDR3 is TGCGCCAGCAGCTTGGACGGCAATAACTATGGCTACACCTTC.

The CDR3 sequence is CASSISGEQFF. The CDR3 nucleotides are TGTGCCAGCAGCATTAGCGGGGAGCAGTTCTTC. The chain couples TRBV5-6 to TRBJ2-1, with 7 bases identical to TRBD2. In germline, CDR1 is SGHDT, CDR2 YYEEEE. The ends lost 4 bases at V and 10 bases at J; junction bases unmatched: 2. CDR3 length: 11 residues. Filled out from reference TRBV5-6 and TRBJ2-1, the complete variable domain reads DAGVTQSPTHLIKTRGQQVTLRCSPKSGHDTVSWYQQALGQGPQFIFQYYEEEERQRGNFPDRFSGHQFPNYSSELNVNALLLGDSALYLCASSISGEQFFGPGTRLTVL.

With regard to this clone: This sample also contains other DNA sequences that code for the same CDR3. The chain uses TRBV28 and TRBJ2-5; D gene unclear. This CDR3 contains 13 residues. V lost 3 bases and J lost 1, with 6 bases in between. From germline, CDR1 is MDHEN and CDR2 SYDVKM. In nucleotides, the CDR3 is TGTGCCAGCAGTTTTGGCGGCCAAGAGACCCAGTACTTC. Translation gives CASSFGGQETQYF.

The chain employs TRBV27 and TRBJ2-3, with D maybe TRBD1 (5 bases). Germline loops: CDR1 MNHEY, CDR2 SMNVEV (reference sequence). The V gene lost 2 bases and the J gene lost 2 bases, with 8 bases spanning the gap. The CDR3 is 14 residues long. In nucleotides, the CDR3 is TGTGCCAGCAGTTTACAGGGATTCACAGATACGCAGTATTTT. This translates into CASSLQGFTDTQYF.

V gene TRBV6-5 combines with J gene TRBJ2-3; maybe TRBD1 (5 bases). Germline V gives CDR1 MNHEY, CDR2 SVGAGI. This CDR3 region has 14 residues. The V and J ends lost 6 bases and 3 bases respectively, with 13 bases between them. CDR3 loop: CASRPDMMTDTQYF. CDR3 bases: TGTGCCAGCAGACCGGACATGATGACAGATACGCAGTATTTT.

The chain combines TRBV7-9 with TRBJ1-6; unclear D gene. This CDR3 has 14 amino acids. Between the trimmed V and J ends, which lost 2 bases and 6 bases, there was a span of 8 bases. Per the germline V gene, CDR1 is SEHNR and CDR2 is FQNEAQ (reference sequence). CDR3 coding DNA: TGTGCCAGCAGCTTACCAGAGACTAATTCACCCCTCCACTTT. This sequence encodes CASSLPETNSPLHF.

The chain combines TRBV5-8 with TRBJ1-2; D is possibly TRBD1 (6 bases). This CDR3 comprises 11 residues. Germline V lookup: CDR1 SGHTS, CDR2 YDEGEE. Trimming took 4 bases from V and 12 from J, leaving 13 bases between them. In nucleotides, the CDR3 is TGTGCCAGCAGCGCGCCCGGGGACAACACCTTC. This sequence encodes CASSAPGDNTF.

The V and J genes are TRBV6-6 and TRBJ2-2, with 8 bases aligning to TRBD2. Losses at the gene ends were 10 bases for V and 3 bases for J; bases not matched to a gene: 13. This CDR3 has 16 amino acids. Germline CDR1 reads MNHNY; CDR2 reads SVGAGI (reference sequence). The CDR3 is CATMSPREGDTGELFF. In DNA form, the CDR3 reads TGTGCCACCATGTCCCCCCGGGAGGGTGACACCGGGGAGCTGTTTTTT.

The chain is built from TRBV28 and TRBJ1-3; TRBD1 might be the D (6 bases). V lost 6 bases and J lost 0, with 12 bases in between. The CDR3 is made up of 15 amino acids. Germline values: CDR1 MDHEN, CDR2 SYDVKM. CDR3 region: CASRHDRSSGNTIYF. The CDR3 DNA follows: TGTGCCAGCAGACATGACAGGAGCTCTGGAAACACCATATATTTT.

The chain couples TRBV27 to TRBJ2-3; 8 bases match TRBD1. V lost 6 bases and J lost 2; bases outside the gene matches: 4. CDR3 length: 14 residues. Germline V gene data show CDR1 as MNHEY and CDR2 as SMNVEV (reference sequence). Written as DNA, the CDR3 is TGTGCCAGCAGCCAGACAGGGGCCACAGATACGCAGTATTTT. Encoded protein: CASSQTGATDTQYF.

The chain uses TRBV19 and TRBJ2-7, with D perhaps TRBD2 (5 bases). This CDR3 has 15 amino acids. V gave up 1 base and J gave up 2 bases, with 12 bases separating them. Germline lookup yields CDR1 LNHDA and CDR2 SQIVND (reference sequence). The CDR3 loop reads CASSIGVGETYEQYF. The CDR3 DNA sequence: TGTGCCAGTAGTATAGGGGTGGGAGAAACCTACGAGCAGTACTTC.

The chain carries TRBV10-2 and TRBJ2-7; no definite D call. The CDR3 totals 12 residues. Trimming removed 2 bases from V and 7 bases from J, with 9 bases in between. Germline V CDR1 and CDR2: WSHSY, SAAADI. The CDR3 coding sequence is TGCGCCAGCAGTGAGATAGGGTGGGAGCAGTACTTC. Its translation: CASSEIGWEQYF.

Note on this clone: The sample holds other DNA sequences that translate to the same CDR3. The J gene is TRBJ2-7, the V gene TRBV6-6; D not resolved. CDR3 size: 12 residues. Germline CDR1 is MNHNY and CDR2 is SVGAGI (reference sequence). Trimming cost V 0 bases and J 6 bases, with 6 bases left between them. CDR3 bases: TGTGCCAGCAGTTACTCTACCAGCGAGCAGTACTTC. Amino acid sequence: CASSYSTSEQYF.

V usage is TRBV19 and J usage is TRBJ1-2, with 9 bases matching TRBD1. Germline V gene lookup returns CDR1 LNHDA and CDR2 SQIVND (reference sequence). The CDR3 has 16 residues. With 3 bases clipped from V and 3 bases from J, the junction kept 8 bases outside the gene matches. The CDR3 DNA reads TGTGCCAGTAGTATCCCCGGGACAGGGACTGACTATGGCTACACCTTC. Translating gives CASSIPGTGTDYGYTF.

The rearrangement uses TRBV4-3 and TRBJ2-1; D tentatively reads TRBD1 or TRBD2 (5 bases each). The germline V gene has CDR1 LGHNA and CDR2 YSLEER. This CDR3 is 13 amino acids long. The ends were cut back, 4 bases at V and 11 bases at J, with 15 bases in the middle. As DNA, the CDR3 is TGCGCCAGCAGCCTGGGGACGGAGACACAGCAGTTCTTC. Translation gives CASSLGTETQQFF.

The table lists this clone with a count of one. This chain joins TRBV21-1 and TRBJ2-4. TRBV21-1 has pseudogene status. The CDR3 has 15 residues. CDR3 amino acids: CADRQGLLAKNIQYF. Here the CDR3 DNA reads TGTGCCGACCGACAGGGACTATTAGCCAAAAACATTCAGTACTTC.

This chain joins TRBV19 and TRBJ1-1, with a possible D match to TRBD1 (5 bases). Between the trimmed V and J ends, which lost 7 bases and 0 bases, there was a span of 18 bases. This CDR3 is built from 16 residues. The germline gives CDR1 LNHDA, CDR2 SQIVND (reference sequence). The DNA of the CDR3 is TGTGCCAGTATCAAAGAGTTGGGGCGCTTGAACACTGAAGCTTTCTTT. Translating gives CASIKELGRLNTEAFF.

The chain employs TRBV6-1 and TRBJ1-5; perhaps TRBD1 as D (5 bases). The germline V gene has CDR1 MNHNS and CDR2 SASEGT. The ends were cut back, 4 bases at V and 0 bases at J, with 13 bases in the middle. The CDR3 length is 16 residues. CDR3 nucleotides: TGTGCCAGCAGTGGTTCCCAGGGATATAGCAATCAGCCCCAGCATTTT. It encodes CASSGSQGYSNQPQHF.

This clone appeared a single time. For the CDR3, the DNA is TGTGCCAGCAGCTCCGGACTAGCTGGGGATGAGCAGTTCTTC. Amino acids: CASSSGLAGDEQFF. The chain joins TRBV9 to TRBJ2-1; 8 bases are a match to TRBD2. There are 14 residues in the CDR3. V gave up 4 bases and J gave up 8 bases; unmatched junction bases: 8. Germline V lookup: CDR1 SGDLS, CDR2 YYNGEE.

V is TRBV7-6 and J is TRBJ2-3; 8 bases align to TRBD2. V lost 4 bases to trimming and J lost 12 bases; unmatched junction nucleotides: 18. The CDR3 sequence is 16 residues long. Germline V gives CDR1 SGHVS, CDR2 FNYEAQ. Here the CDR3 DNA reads TGTGCCAGCAGCTCCAGGGGTTGGATTTGGACTAGCCCTCAGTATTTT. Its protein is CASSSRGWIWTSPQYF.

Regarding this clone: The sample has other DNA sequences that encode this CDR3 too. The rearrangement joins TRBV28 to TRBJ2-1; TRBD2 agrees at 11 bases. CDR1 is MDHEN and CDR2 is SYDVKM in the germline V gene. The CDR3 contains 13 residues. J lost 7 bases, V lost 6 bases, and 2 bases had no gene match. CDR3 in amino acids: CASSLAGGNEQFF. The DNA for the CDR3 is TGTGCCAGCAGCCTAGCGGGGGGAAATGAGCAGTTCTTC. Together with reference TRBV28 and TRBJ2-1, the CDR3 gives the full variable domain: DVKVTQSSRYLVKRTGEKVFLECVQDMDHENMFWYRQDPGLGLRLIYFSYDVKMKEKGDIPEGYSVSREKKERFSLILESASTNQTSMYLCASSLAGGNEQFFGPGTRLTVL.

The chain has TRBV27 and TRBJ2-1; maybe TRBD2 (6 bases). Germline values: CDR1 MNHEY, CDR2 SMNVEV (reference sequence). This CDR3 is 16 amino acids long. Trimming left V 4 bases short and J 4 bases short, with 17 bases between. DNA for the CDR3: TGTGCCAGCAGTTCCCGACTAGGAGTAGTTTACAATGAGCAGTTCTTC. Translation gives CASSSRLGVVYNEQFF.

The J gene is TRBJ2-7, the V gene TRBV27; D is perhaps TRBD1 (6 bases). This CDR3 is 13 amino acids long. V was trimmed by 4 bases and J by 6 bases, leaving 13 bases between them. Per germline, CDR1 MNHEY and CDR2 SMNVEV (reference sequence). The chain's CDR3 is CASSSLEGGEQYF. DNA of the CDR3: TGTGCCAGCAGTTCCCTCGAAGGGGGCGAGCAGTACTTC.

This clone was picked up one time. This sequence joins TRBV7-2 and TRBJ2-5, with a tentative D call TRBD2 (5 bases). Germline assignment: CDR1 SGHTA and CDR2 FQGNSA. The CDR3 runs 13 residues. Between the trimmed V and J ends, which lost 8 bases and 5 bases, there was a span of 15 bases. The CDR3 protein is CASGLALSETQYF. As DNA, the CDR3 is TGTGCCAGCGGGCTAGCACTGAGCGAGACCCAGTACTTC.